This T cell receptor beta chain was recorded in a study of shared clonotypes between healthy human individuals (dated by TCRdb to the early 2020s). Regarding the complete study: A couple of women and a few men aged 18 to 49 years were included in the cohort. Different laboratories and diverse techniques were used to prepare libraries and sequence TCR repertoires, to increase sequencing depth and limit assay-specific biases. The study deeply sequenced blood TCR repertoires of about 5 healthy adults to estimate repertoire size and the extent of clonotype sharing between individuals. For each donor, CD4 naive and CD4 memory were each given three plates, CD8 naive was given two plates, and CD8 memory was given one plate. Leukapheresis yielded between about 0.85 and 9.5 billion PBMCs per donor.

The CDR3 has 13 amino acids, counting the end cysteine and phenylalanine. The CDR3 DNA has 39 bases and is translated from base 1. Trimming at the junction amounts to 5 bases on V and 6 bases on J, and the germline ends lie 13 bases apart. CDR1 and CDR2, per the germline V gene (reference sequence), are LNHNV and YYDKDF. Healthy HIV-negative adults with no recently reported acute infections or vaccinations were included as donors. Every donor was a Caucasian adult residing in Nashville, Tennessee, USA. Magnetic negative selection was used to enrich CD4+ T cells, after which naive cells were positively selected on CD45RA and the negative fraction became the memory subset. After blood collection by leukapheresis, PBMCs were isolated using Ficoll-Histopaque density gradient centrifugation and then cryopreserved in the vapor phase of liquid nitrogen. Purity and quantity of every magnetically sorted T cell population were checked by analytical flow cytometry. Genomic DNA was isolated from every sorted fraction and measured by UV absorbance on a Nanodrop 2000c.

In the case of this clone: What antigen it recognizes has not been identified. No quality values exist for individual bases; no much larger clone is one base distant.

TCR CDR3 regions were amplified from genomic DNA by multiplex PCR using the deep immunoSEQ assay. Genomic DNA extracted from each cell subset was distributed evenly over all wells of several immunoSEQ 96-well plates, and each plate served as one replicate. For sorted subsets, approximately 200 ng of genomic DNA, equivalent to roughly 30,000 T cell genomes, went into each replicate PCR. The purified libraries were quantified using a Qubit 3.0 fluorometer, sized with a Bioanalyzer 2100, and then quantified again using the KAPA Library Quantification kit. A separate single-read 150-cycle Illumina NextSeq 550 flow cell was used to sequence each immunoSEQ 96-well plate. From the authors' description of their analysis: Because the immunoSEQ output held only junctional sequences and lacked quality scores, the filtering could not match the filtering applied to full-length reads. Sequences were annotated with PyIR, a Python wrapper for IgBLAST v1.9, using IMGT germline references to assign V/J genes and CDR3. Reads were removed for weak V/J assignments (E-value above 1e-6), missing CDR3, stop codons, out-of-frame junctions, or ambiguous translated residues. V3J clonotypes were defined by identical inferred V gene, J gene, and CDR3 amino acid sequence. Percentage overlap between repertoires was calculated by dividing the number of shared unique clonotypes by the size of the smaller repertoire. Richness of each repertoire was evaluated using RTK rarefaction, the Chao1 estimator, and Recon v2.1 estimates of unobserved clonotypes. Generation probabilities for all TCRbeta clonotypes obtained by the gDNA method from a handful of donors were computed using OLGA. The table comes from immuneACCESS by way of TCRdb, which keeps in-frame sequences with V and J called. Part of the clones is missing from these tables; in studies checked, under half for an unresolved V gene and the rest for unknown reasons. D and trimming come from the DNA, and the V and J calls and clone size come from that table. Counted in this sample were roughly 1,500,000 clones; 97% to 99% of them appeared once. Over 0.3% of the sample comes from the top ten.

The investigation overall reported the following: Pairwise subsampling indicated that sequencing depth was expected to affect the degree of clonotype sharing among donors. Incomplete sequencing was indicated by rarefaction of sorted-subset datasets, despite the large sequencing depth. Larger estimated clonotype richness was generally found for naive subsets than for memory subsets. About 5% of naive CD4, around 3.5% of naive CD8, around 2.3% of memory CD4, and roughly 0.4% of memory CD8 clonotypes were shared across a few donors. Compared with non-shared clonotypes, the clonotypes found in all four sorted-subset donors had higher generation probabilities. Sampling was limited to blood, and TCR repertoires in tissue likely differ from TCR repertoires in blood. The genetic and exposure-history diversity represented was limited by the small number of donors.

The sequenced material came from naive CD4+ T cells sorted from blood. In light of the paper, this sample's cell subset or site label describes: CD45RA+ positively selected. The chain is made from TRBV15 and TRBJ1-1; the D gene is perhaps TRBD1, on 5 matching bases. The sequence was obtained from a man aged 30-40 years in good health. The bases read TGTGCCACCAGCCGCGACGGGGCCGCTGAAGCTTTCTTT. This codes for CATSRDGAAEAFF.